Included here is one T cell receptor beta chain sequence, with context. Its antigen is undetermined. TCRdb reanalysed the 5' RACE reads using MiXCR and keeps one entry per CDR3 protein. The repertoire holds a few hundred thousand distinct CDR3 sequences, with 20% as singletons. The sample comes from a study of CD8 T cells in ankylosing spondylitis. Germline V lookup: CDR1 MNHEY, CDR2 SMNVEV (reference sequence). CDR3 length equals 13 residues. V was shortened by 1 base and J by 1 base, with 5 bases between the two germline ends. Study observations and caveats: There was reportedly significant enrichment of clones that were disease-linked in matched ankylosing spondylitis synovial fluid. A motif in TCR beta, a set of fewer than ten highly homologous variants, appeared characteristic of ankylosing spondylitis blood.

The clonotype originates from a male donor with ankylosing spondylitis or in good health (not recorded which). The V and J genes are TRBV27 and TRBJ2-7; D remains unclear. Sequenced input: blood, either unsorted or a sorted T cell fraction (not recorded which). In nucleotides, the CDR3 is TGTGCCAGCAGTTTATTAGAGTCCTACGAGCAGTACGTC. It is translated as CASSLLESYEQYV.